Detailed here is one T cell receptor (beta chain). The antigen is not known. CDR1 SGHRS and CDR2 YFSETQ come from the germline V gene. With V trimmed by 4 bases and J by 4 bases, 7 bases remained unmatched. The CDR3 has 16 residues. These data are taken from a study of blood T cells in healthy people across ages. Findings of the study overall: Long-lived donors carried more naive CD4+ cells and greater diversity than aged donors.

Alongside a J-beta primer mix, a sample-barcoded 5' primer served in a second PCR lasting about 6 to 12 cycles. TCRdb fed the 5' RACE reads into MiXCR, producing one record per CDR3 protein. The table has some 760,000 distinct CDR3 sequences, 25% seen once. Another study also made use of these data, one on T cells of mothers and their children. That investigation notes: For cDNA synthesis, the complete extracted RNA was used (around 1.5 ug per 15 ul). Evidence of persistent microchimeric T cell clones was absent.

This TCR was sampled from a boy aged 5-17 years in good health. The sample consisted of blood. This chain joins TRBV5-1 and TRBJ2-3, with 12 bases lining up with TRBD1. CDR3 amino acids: CASSGAGTGGADTQYF. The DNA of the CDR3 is TGCGCCAGCAGCGGGGCAGGGACAGGGGGCGCAGATACGCAGTATTTT.